This is a list of T cell receptor beta chains from one sample in a study of blood T cell repertoires in COVID-19. Assay used: immunoSEQ multiplex PCR; TCRdb lists only in-frame clones, some missing. The sample holds some 210,000 clones, 89% seen once. What was sequenced was peripheral blood. The receptors shown here come from a woman aged 40 to 55 with acute or convalescent COVID-19. Each CDR3 is given with its conserved first and last residue. D genes are given only for firm matches. Clone size is shown for a subset of rows, as once, few, many or a class of expanded clone.

J gene: TRBJ2-3
clone size: once
V gene: TRBV11-3
D gene: NA
CDR3 DNA: TGTGCCAGCAGCCTCGCAGATACGCAGTATTTT
CDR3 protein: CASSLADTQYF

J gene: TRBJ2-4
clone size: once
V gene: TRBV5-1
D gene: TRBD2
CDR3 DNA: TGCGCCAGCAGCTTTGGTCACGCGGGGGGCAAAAACATTCAGTACTTC
CDR3 protein: CASSFGHAGGKNIQYF

J gene: TRBJ1-1
clone size: NA
V gene: TRBV12-5
D gene: TRBD1
CDR3 DNA: TGTGCTAGTGGTTTGACAGGGGGGGGAACTGAAGCTTTCTTT
CDR3 protein: CASGLTGGGTEAFF

J gene: TRBJ1-2
clone size: NA
V gene: TRBV6-1
D gene: NA
CDR3 DNA: TGTGCCAGCAGTGAGGGACTCGATGGCTACACCTTC
CDR3 protein: CASSEGLDGYTF

J gene: TRBJ1-2
clone size: NA
V gene: TRBV18
D gene: NA
CDR3 DNA: TGTGCCAGCTCAACGGAGCTCAACTCAGGCTACACCTTC
CDR3 protein: CASSTELNSGYTF

J gene: TRBJ2-2
clone size: NA
V gene: TRBV9
D gene: NA
CDR3 DNA: TGTGCCAGCAGCCCCACCGTAGTCGGTACCGGGGAGCTGTTTTTT
CDR3 protein: CASSPTVVGTGELFF

J gene: TRBJ1-5
clone size: NA
V gene: TRBV9
D gene: NA
CDR3 DNA: TGTGCCAGCAGCGTAGGGGGGGGCGGTCAGCCCCAGCATTTT
CDR3 protein: CASSVGGGGQPQHF

J gene: TRBJ1-1
clone size: NA
V gene: TRBV29-1
D gene: TRBD1
CDR3 DNA: TGCAGCGCCGGGACAGGCGACAATGAAGCTTTCTTT
CDR3 protein: CSAGTGDNEAFF

J gene: TRBJ1-2
clone size: NA
V gene: TRBV5-1
D gene: TRBD1
CDR3 DNA: TGCGCCAGCAGCGGCACTGTTGGGACAGGGGATTCCATCTATGGCTACACCTTC
CDR3 protein: CASSGTVGTGDSIYGYTF

J gene: TRBJ2-3
clone size: NA
V gene: TRBV6-5
D gene: NA
CDR3 DNA: TGTGCCAGCAATACCGCGGTTAGCCTCACAGATACGCAGTATTTT
CDR3 protein: CASNTAVSLTDTQYF

J gene: TRBJ2-4
clone size: NA
V gene: TRBV11-2
D gene: TRBD1
CDR3 DNA: TGTGCCAGCAGCTTAGAATACAGGGGAAACATTCAGTACTTC
CDR3 protein: CASSLEYRGNIQYF

J gene: TRBJ1-5
clone size: NA
V gene: TRBV2
D gene: TRBD1
CDR3 DNA: TGTGCCAGCAGTGAAAGGGGGCCTCAGCCCCAGCATTTT
CDR3 protein: CASSERGPQPQHF

J gene: TRBJ2-4
clone size: NA
V gene: TRBV18
D gene: NA
CDR3 DNA: TGTGCCAGCTCACCACCGGCAGGTATAGCCAAAAACATTCAGTACTTC
CDR3 protein: CASSPPAGIAKNIQYF

J gene: TRBJ2-1
clone size: NA
V gene: TRBV24-1
D gene: TRBD1
CDR3 DNA: TGTGCCACCAGTGATCCGGGACAGGGGGGTGCAAATGAGCAGTTCTTC
CDR3 protein: CATSDPGQGGANEQFF

J gene: TRBJ1-1
clone size: NA
V gene: TRBV12-3/TRBV12-4
D gene: NA
CDR3 DNA: TGTGCCAGCAGCACCTTTGGCAACACTGAAGCTTTCTTT
CDR3 protein: CASSTFGNTEAFF

J gene: TRBJ2-2
clone size: NA
V gene: TRBV11-2
D gene: TRBD1
CDR3 DNA: TGTGCCAGCAGCACATACAGGGGGCGCACCGGGGAGCTGTTTTTT
CDR3 protein: CASSTYRGRTGELFF

J gene: TRBJ1-6
clone size: NA
V gene: TRBV19
D gene: NA
CDR3 DNA: TGTGCCACCGCGGGGGGCGAGTCGGGAAATTCACCCCTCCACTTT
CDR3 protein: CATAGGESGNSPLHF

J gene: TRBJ1-6
clone size: few
V gene: TRBV6-5
D gene: TRBD1
CDR3 DNA: TGTGCCAGCAGTTACCGGGGACAGGTCGGTTCACCCCTCCACTTT
CDR3 protein: CASSYRGQVGSPLHF

J gene: TRBJ1-6
clone size: NA
V gene: TRBV7-6
D gene: NA
CDR3 DNA: TGTGCCAGCAGCTTAGCATTGGGGGGAAATTCACCCCTCCACTTT
CDR3 protein: CASSLALGGNSPLHF

J gene: TRBJ1-4
clone size: NA
V gene: TRBV5-1
D gene: NA
CDR3 DNA: TGCGCCAGCAGCGTGGACGGACTAAATGAAAAACTGTTTTTT
CDR3 protein: CASSVDGLNEKLFF

J gene: TRBJ1-5
clone size: NA
V gene: TRBV4-1
D gene: NA
CDR3 DNA: TGCGCCCGCAGCCGCCCCGAGGAGGGAGTGAGTCAGCCCCAGCATTTT
CDR3 protein: CARSRPEEGVSQPQHF

J gene: TRBJ2-3
clone size: NA
V gene: TRBV7-3
D gene: TRBD1
CDR3 DNA: TGTGCCAGCGGTGGGACAGGGGGCACAGATACGCAGTATTTT
CDR3 protein: CASGGTGGTDTQYF

J gene: TRBJ2-1
clone size: NA
V gene: TRBV6-5
D gene: NA
CDR3 DNA: TGTGCCAGCAGTTCGAACCGGGGCTACAATGAGCAGTTCTTC
CDR3 protein: CASSSNRGYNEQFF

J gene: TRBJ2-5
clone size: NA
V gene: TRBV5-1
D gene: NA
CDR3 DNA: TGCGCCAGCAGCTTACGCCTCGGGGAGCAAGAGACCCAGTACTTC
CDR3 protein: CASSLRLGEQETQYF

J gene: TRBJ1-4
clone size: NA
V gene: TRBV3-1/TRBV3-2
D gene: TRBD1
CDR3 DNA: TGTGCCAGCAGCGACACAGGGGCCCCTTCGGGAAAACTGTTTTTT
CDR3 protein: CASSDTGAPSGKLFF

J gene: TRBJ2-2
clone size: once
V gene: TRBV9
D gene: NA
CDR3 DNA: TGTGCCAGCAGCGTACCAGGGAACACCGGGGAGCTGTTTTTT
CDR3 protein: CASSVPGNTGELFF

J gene: TRBJ2-3
clone size: NA
V gene: TRBV5-4
D gene: NA
CDR3 DNA: TGTGCCAGCAGCCCTCGGGTGACTAGAGGGGATACGCAGTATTTT
CDR3 protein: CASSPRVTRGDTQYF

J gene: TRBJ1-5
clone size: once
V gene: TRBV27
D gene: NA
CDR3 DNA: TGTGCCAGCAGCGCAGGGATAGGCAATCAGCCCCAGCATTTT
CDR3 protein: CASSAGIGNQPQHF

J gene: TRBJ1-1
clone size: once
V gene: TRBV29-1
D gene: TRBD1
CDR3 DNA: TGCAGCGTTGGGAGTCAGGGGGCGGGTGAAGCTTTCTTT
CDR3 protein: CSVGSQGAGEAFF

J gene: TRBJ2-5
clone size: NA
V gene: TRBV9
D gene: TRBD2
CDR3 DNA: TGTGCCAGCAGCTCCAGAACCAGCGGGGTACAAGAGACCCAGTACTTC
CDR3 protein: CASSSRTSGVQETQYF

J gene: TRBJ2-3
clone size: NA
V gene: TRBV3-1/TRBV3-2
D gene: TRBD2
CDR3 DNA: TGTGCCAGCAGCCGCCTAACTAGCGCCAGCACAGATACGCAGTATTTT
CDR3 protein: CASSRLTSASTDTQYF

J gene: TRBJ1-4
clone size: NA
V gene: TRBV3-1/TRBV3-2
D gene: NA
CDR3 DNA: TGTGCCAGCAGCCCTTCGGAGACAACTAATGAAAAACTGTTTTTT
CDR3 protein: CASSPSETTNEKLFF

J gene: TRBJ1-5
clone size: NA
V gene: TRBV11-2
D gene: TRBD1
CDR3 DNA: TGTGCCAGCAGCCGGTCCCGAGGGACAGGGAGGGGTGATCAGCCCCAGCATTTT
CDR3 protein: CASSRSRGTGRGDQPQHF

J gene: TRBJ2-5
clone size: NA
V gene: TRBV18
D gene: TRBD2
CDR3 DNA: TGTGCCAGCTCACCCCTAGCGGGGGGTGGAGAGACCCAGTACTTC
CDR3 protein: CASSPLAGGGETQYF

J gene: TRBJ1-1
clone size: NA
V gene: TRBV9
D gene: NA
CDR3 DNA: TGTGCCAGCAGCGTAAAAAGTTACGGGGCTGAAGCTTTCTTT
CDR3 protein: CASSVKSYGAEAFF

J gene: TRBJ2-5
clone size: NA
V gene: TRBV5-1
D gene: TRBD2
CDR3 DNA: TGCGCCAGCAGCTTGATCGGACTAGCGATAATGGAGACCCAGTACTTC
CDR3 protein: CASSLIGLAIMETQYF

J gene: TRBJ1-2
clone size: NA
V gene: TRBV6-5
D gene: NA
CDR3 DNA: TGTGCCAGCAGCCCCCAGGAGGGTACGGGTGGCTACACCTTC
CDR3 protein: CASSPQEGTGGYTF

J gene: TRBJ1-6
clone size: once
V gene: TRBV25-1
D gene: NA
CDR3 DNA: TGTGCCAGCAGTGAAGTACATACCTATAATTCACCCCTCCACTTT
CDR3 protein: CASSEVHTYNSPLHF

J gene: TRBJ2-5
clone size: NA
V gene: TRBV5-1
D gene: NA
CDR3 DNA: TGCGCCAGCAGCAACCAAGCTGTGGAGACCCAGTACTTC
CDR3 protein: CASSNQAVETQYF

J gene: TRBJ1-2
clone size: NA
V gene: TRBV9
D gene: NA
CDR3 DNA: TGTGCCAGCAGCGTAGGTTCCGCGAAAATATTCGCGGGGGAAGGCTATGGCTACACCTTC
CDR3 protein: CASSVGSAKIFAGEGYGYTF

J gene: TRBJ2-5
clone size: NA
V gene: TRBV5-6
D gene: TRBD2
CDR3 DNA: TGTGCCAGCAGCGCCCTAGCGGGGGTAGTAGAGACCCAGTACTTC
CDR3 protein: CASSALAGVVETQYF

J gene: TRBJ1-2
clone size: NA
V gene: TRBV27
D gene: TRBD1
CDR3 DNA: TGTGCCAGCAGTTTGGGAGCAGGGGGATTTTATGGCTACACCTTC
CDR3 protein: CASSLGAGGFYGYTF

J gene: TRBJ2-1
clone size: NA
V gene: TRBV14
D gene: TRBD2
CDR3 DNA: TGTGCCAGCAGATGGGGCGGGGGGCCCCTTAAGCAGTTCTTC
CDR3 protein: CASRWGGGPLKQFF

J gene: TRBJ2-1
clone size: NA
V gene: TRBV12-2
D gene: NA
CDR3 DNA: TGTGCAAGTCGCTTAGAGGCCGGGACTAGCGGGGGTAATGAGCAGTTCTTC
CDR3 protein: CASRLEAGTSGGNEQFF

J gene: TRBJ2-5
clone size: NA
V gene: TRBV11-2
D gene: TRBD1
CDR3 DNA: TGTGCCAGCAGCCCTAGGACAGGGGGTCCAGAGACCCAGTACTTC
CDR3 protein: CASSPRTGGPETQYF

J gene: TRBJ2-6
clone size: NA
V gene: TRBV19
D gene: NA
CDR3 DNA: TGTGCCAGTAGTAGGGGCCTTGGGTCCGGGGCCAACGTCCTGACTTTC
CDR3 protein: CASSRGLGSGANVLTF

J gene: TRBJ2-3
clone size: NA
V gene: TRBV25-1
D gene: TRBD1
CDR3 DNA: TGTGCCAGCAGTATGGACAGGGGGGGAGATACGCAGTATTTT
CDR3 protein: CASSMDRGGDTQYF

J gene: TRBJ1-3
clone size: NA
V gene: TRBV18
D gene: NA
CDR3 DNA: TGTGCCAGCTGGGAGGGGATCTCTGGAAACACCATATATTTT
CDR3 protein: CASWEGISGNTIYF

J gene: TRBJ1-2
clone size: NA
V gene: TRBV5-1
D gene: TRBD1
CDR3 DNA: TGCGCCAGCAGCTGGGACAGCGGTGGCTACACCTTC
CDR3 protein: CASSWDSGGYTF

J gene: TRBJ2-3
clone size: once
V gene: TRBV15
D gene: TRBD1
CDR3 DNA: TGTGCCACCAGCAGAGATCAGGGGGTGGTGACAGATACGCAGTATTTT
CDR3 protein: CATSRDQGVVTDTQYF

J gene: TRBJ1-5
clone size: NA
V gene: TRBV15
D gene: TRBD1
CDR3 DNA: TGTGCCACCAGCAAGTTGCAGGGGGGCAATCAGCCCCAGCATTTT
CDR3 protein: CATSKLQGGNQPQHF

J gene: TRBJ2-3
clone size: NA
V gene: TRBV2
D gene: TRBD2
CDR3 DNA: TGTGCCAGCCGACTAGCGGGGGACCTCACAGATACGCAGTATTTT
CDR3 protein: CASRLAGDLTDTQYF

J gene: TRBJ1-1
clone size: NA
V gene: TRBV7-9
D gene: NA
CDR3 DNA: TGTGCCAGCAGCTCACCGGCCCTGGGGGCAGGGAACACTGAAGCTTTCTTT
CDR3 protein: CASSSPALGAGNTEAFF

J gene: TRBJ2-5
clone size: once
V gene: TRBV5-6
D gene: TRBD1
CDR3 DNA: TGTGCCAGCAGCTTGGGACAGGGAATGGGAGAGACCCAGTACTTC
CDR3 protein: CASSLGQGMGETQYF

J gene: TRBJ1-3
clone size: NA
V gene: TRBV18
D gene: TRBD1
CDR3 DNA: TGTGCCAGCTCACCGAGGGAGACAGGGCTCTCTGGAAACACCATATATTTT
CDR3 protein: CASSPRETGLSGNTIYF

J gene: TRBJ2-2
clone size: NA
V gene: TRBV2
D gene: TRBD2
CDR3 DNA: TGTGCCAGCGAACCGGGACTAGCTACCGGGGAGCTGTTTTTT
CDR3 protein: CASEPGLATGELFF

J gene: TRBJ1-3
clone size: NA
V gene: TRBV4-1
D gene: TRBD1
CDR3 DNA: TGCGCCAGCAGCGGTGGCGGGACAGGGGGCAACACCATATATTTT
CDR3 protein: CASSGGGTGGNTIYF